This record concerns one T cell receptor beta chain sequence. Clones were sequenced by immunoSEQ multiplex PCR, and TCRdb holds only the in-frame ones, with some missing. The repertoire consists of roughly 42,000 clones, with roughly nine tenths occurring once and the leading ten covering approximately 0.67%. This sample was included in a study of T cell changes during pregnancy in multiple sclerosis. The V segment lost 5 bases and the J segment 0 bases; nucleotides outside the gene matches: 11. From germline, CDR1 is SGHTA and CDR2 FQGTGA. There are 18 residues in the CDR3. The chain employs TRBV7-3 and TRBJ2-5; 11 bases agree with TRBD2. Sequencing used CD4+ T cells from peripheral blood mononuclear cells, obtained in the first trimester of pregnancy. The TCR was taken from a female donor with multiple sclerosis, enrolled in a pregnancy study. The CDR3: CASSRFGTSGYYQETQYF. CDR3 nucleotides: TGTGCCAGCAGCCGATTCGGGACTAGCGGATACTACCAAGAGACCCAGTACTTC.